These T cell receptor beta chains were read from a single sample in a study of beta chain features in type 1 diabetes. Here immunoSEQ multiplex PCR was the method, and the copy in TCRdb shows in-frame clones only, minus some. The data contain 600,000 to 650,000 clones, 15% of them seen just once; the ten biggest clones take up about 0.093%. Material for sequencing was naive CD4+ T cells from blood. The source is a man aged 18 to 29 in good health. CDR3s include the opening cysteine and the closing phenylalanine or tryptophan. D genes are given only for firm matches. Expanded clones get a size class; other rows say once, few or many, or leave the size out.

size: .
V: TRBV9
length: 15
J: TRBJ2-1
D: TRBD2
CDR3: CASSVSPSGYNEQFF
DNA: TGTGCCAGCAGCGTAAGCCCTAGCGGCTACAATGAGCAGTTCTTC

size: .
V: TRBV14
length: 11
J: TRBJ2-7
D: .
CDR3: CASSQEYEQYF
DNA: TGTGCCAGCAGCCAAGAATACGAGCAGTACTTC

size: few
V: TRBV18
length: 12
J: TRBJ2-7
D: .
CDR3: CASSPSSDEQYF
DNA: TGTGCCAGCTCACCAAGCTCGGACGAGCAGTACTTC

size: .
V: TRBV4-1
length: 14
J: TRBJ1-1
D: .
CDR3: CASSQVGTVTEAFF
DNA: TGCGCCAGCAGCCAAGTCGGGACGGTGACTGAAGCTTTCTTT

size: few
V: TRBV14
length: 18
J: TRBJ2-3
D: .
CDR3: CASSQDLVFPRGTDTQYF
DNA: TGTGCCAGCAGCCAAGATTTGGTGTTCCCGAGGGGGACAGATACGCAGTATTTT

size: .
V: TRBV28
length: 12
J: TRBJ2-1
D: .
CDR3: CASSLWRNEQFF
DNA: TGTGCCAGCAGTTTATGGCGGAATGAGCAGTTCTTC

size: .
V: TRBV7-2
length: 16
J: TRBJ2-1
D: .
CDR3: CASSSLLLQRNMVQFF
DNA: TGTGCCAGCAGCTCCCTCCTCTTGCAGCGCAATATGGTGCAGTTCTTC

size: few
V: TRBV7-2
length: 15
J: TRBJ2-7
D: .
CDR3: CASSLDGRSSYEQYF
DNA: TGTGCCAGCAGCTTAGACGGTAGAAGCTCCTACGAGCAGTACTTC

size: .
V: TRBV4-1
length: 15
J: TRBJ2-5
D: TRBD1
CDR3: CASSHEGQQQETQYF
DNA: TGCGCCAGCAGCCATGAGGGACAGCAACAAGAGACCCAGTACTTC

size: few
V: TRBV14
length: 16
J: TRBJ2-1
D: .
CDR3: CASSLFGTDPYNEQFF
DNA: TGTGCCAGCAGCCTTTTCGGGACCGACCCCTACAATGAGCAGTTCTTC

size: few
V: TRBV7-2
length: 13
J: TRBJ2-1
D: .
CDR3: CASNQFRGSWQFF
DNA: TGTGCCAGCAACCAATTCAGGGGATCTTGGCAGTTCTTC

size: few
V: TRBV5-8
length: 11
J: TRBJ2-3
D: .
CDR3: CASSRRNTQYF
DNA: TGTGCCAGCAGCCGCCGAAATACGCAGTATTTT

size: .
V: TRBV27
length: 15
J: TRBJ2-2
D: .
CDR3: CASSFSGGHTGELFF
DNA: TGTGCCAGCAGTTTTTCGGGGGGCCACACCGGGGAGCTGTTTTTT

size: .
V: TRBV10-2
length: 12
J: TRBJ2-1
D: .
CDR3: CASTPAYNEQFF
DNA: TGCGCCAGCACTCCGGCCTACAATGAGCAGTTCTTC

size: .
V: TRBV20-1
length: 11
J: TRBJ2-7
D: .
CDR3: CSAEGRVEQYF
DNA: TGCAGTGCCGAAGGACGCGTCGAGCAGTACTTC

size: .
V: TRBV5-4
length: 15
J: TRBJ2-1
D: .
CDR3: CASSAVGSRGNEQFF
DNA: TGTGCCAGCAGCGCCGTCGGGTCCCGGGGGAATGAGCAGTTCTTC

size: few
V: TRBV7-9
length: 15
J: TRBJ2-3
D: TRBD2
CDR3: CASSLASGGPDTQYF
DNA: TGTGCCAGCAGCTTGGCTAGCGGGGGTCCCGATACGCAGTATTTT

size: few
V: TRBV15
length: 13
J: TRBJ2-5
D: TRBD2
CDR3: CATSRDGRETQYF
DNA: TGTGCCACCAGCAGAGACGGGAGGGAGACCCAGTACTTC

size: .
V: TRBV2
length: 14
J: TRBJ2-3
D: TRBD1
CDR3: CASRDRGDYTTQYF
DNA: TGTGCCAGCAGAGACAGGGGTGACTACACTACGCAGTATTTT

size: few
V: TRBV29-1
length: 10
J: TRBJ1-1
D: .
CDR3: CSTEDTEAFF
DNA: TGTTCGACGGAAGACACTGAAGCTTTCTTT

size: .
V: TRBV28
length: 13
J: TRBJ1-1
D: .
CDR3: CASSTPGVTEAFF
DNA: TGTGCCAGCAGTACCCCGGGGGTAACTGAAGCTTTCTTT

size: .
V: TRBV6-6
length: 15
J: TRBJ2-3
D: TRBD2
CDR3: CASRPPGGGGDTQYF
DNA: TGTGCCAGCAGGCCCCCCGGCGGGGGGGGCGATACGCAGTATTTT

size: .
V: TRBV18
length: 18
J: TRBJ1-5
D: TRBD1
CDR3: CASSPPGTANGGNQPQHF
DNA: TGTGCCAGCTCACCACCAGGGACAGCCAACGGGGGCAATCAGCCCCAGCATTTT

size: .
V: TRBV7-6
length: 13
J: TRBJ1-5
D: .
CDR3: CASSPVGMRPWHF
DNA: TGTGCCAGCAGCCCCGTCGGGATGAGGCCTTGGCATTTT

size: few
V: TRBV6-5
length: 15
J: TRBJ2-7
D: TRBD1
CDR3: CASIRSGTGMYEQYF
DNA: TGTGCCAGCATAAGATCCGGGACAGGGATGTACGAGCAGTACTTC

size: few
V: TRBV19
length: 14
J: TRBJ2-5
D: .
CDR3: CASSIYGRRETQYF
DNA: TGTGCCAGTAGTATCTACGGGAGACGAGAGACCCAGTACTTC

size: few
V: TRBV5-1
length: 16
J: TRBJ1-3
D: .
CDR3: CASSLGTARSGNTIYF
DNA: TGCGCCAGCAGCTTGGGGACGGCCCGCTCTGGAAACACCATATATTTT

size: .
V: TRBV7-9
length: 16
J: TRBJ2-5
D: TRBD1
CDR3: CASSPLGTGPQETQYF
DNA: TGTGCCAGCAGCCCTCTTGGGACAGGCCCCCAAGAGACCCAGTACTTC

size: .
V: TRBV19
length: 14
J: TRBJ2-7
D: .
CDR3: CASSIREWGSEQYF
DNA: TGTGCCAGTAGTATACGGGAATGGGGCTCCGAGCAGTACTTC

size: once
V: TRBV5-4
length: 14
J: TRBJ1-2
D: TRBD1
CDR3: CASRGGEGADGYTF
DNA: TGTGCCAGCAGGGGTGGGGAGGGGGCCGATGGCTACACCTTC

size: .
V: TRBV10-3
length: 15
J: TRBJ2-7
D: .
CDR3: CAISAPGMMTYEQYF
DNA: TGTGCCATCAGTGCCCCGGGGATGATGACCTACGAGCAGTACTTC

size: .
V: TRBV27
length: 13
J: TRBJ1-4
D: TRBD1
CDR3: CASSLNRGEKLFF
DNA: TGTGCCAGCAGTTTAAACAGGGGTGAAAAACTGTTTTTT

size: .
V: TRBV25-1
length: 14
J: TRBJ1-1
D: .
CDR3: CASSDRDWNTEAFF
DNA: TGTGCCAGCAGTGACAGGGACTGGAACACTGAAGCTTTCTTT

size: few
V: TRBV6-5
length: 14
J: TRBJ2-1
D: TRBD2
CDR3: CASSPRLAANEQFF
DNA: TGTGCCAGCAGCCCAAGACTAGCGGCGAATGAGCAGTTCTTC

size: once
V: TRBV20-1
length: 11
J: TRBJ1-1
D: .
CDR3: CSAQGSNEAFF
DNA: TGCAGTGCCCAGGGTTCAAATGAAGCTTTCTTT

size: few
V: TRBV28
length: 15
J: TRBJ2-4
D: .
CDR3: CASSFTGKAKNIQYF
DNA: TGTGCCAGCAGTTTTACAGGGAAAGCCAAAAACATTCAGTACTTC

size: few
V: TRBV14
length: 13
J: TRBJ2-3
D: .
CDR3: CASSQASTDTQYF
DNA: TGTGCCAGCAGCCAAGCAAGCACAGATACGCAGTATTTT

size: few
V: TRBV5-1
length: 15
J: TRBJ2-3
D: .
CDR3: CASSRGTASTDTQYF
DNA: TGCGCCAGCAGCCGCGGGACAGCCAGCACAGATACGCAGTATTTT

size: .
V: TRBV20-1
length: 11
J: TRBJ2-5
D: .
CDR3: CSASGVETQYF
DNA: TGCAGTGCTAGCGGGGTTGAGACCCAGTACTTC

size: .
V: TRBV7-2
length: 15
J: TRBJ2-7
D: TRBD2
CDR3: CASSLGASGSYEQYF
DNA: TGTGCCAGCAGCTTAGGGGCTAGCGGGAGCTACGAGCAGTACTTC

size: once
V: TRBV9
length: 13
J: TRBJ2-5
D: .
CDR3: CASSVHGQETQYF
DNA: TGTGCCAGCAGCGTACACGGCCAAGAGACCCAGTACTTC

size: .
V: TRBV18
length: 15
J: TRBJ2-1
D: TRBD1
CDR3: CASSQQGAPGNEQFF
DNA: TGTGCCAGCTCACAACAGGGGGCGCCTGGCAATGAGCAGTTCTTC

size: .
V: TRBV9
length: 12
J: TRBJ1-2
D: .
CDR3: CASSVPGDGYTF
DNA: TGTGCCAGCAGCGTACCAGGGGATGGCTACACCTTC

size: few
V: TRBV19
length: 15
J: TRBJ2-3
D: .
CDR3: CASSKRPVPSDTQYF
DNA: TGTGCCAGTAGTAAACGGCCAGTTCCCTCAGATACGCAGTATTTT

size: .
V: TRBV6-1
length: 13
J: TRBJ2-5
D: TRBD1
CDR3: CASSERTGRAQYF
DNA: TGTGCCAGCAGTGAACGGACAGGACGCGCCCAGTACTTC

size: .
V: TRBV4-2
length: 17
J: TRBJ2-7
D: TRBD2
CDR3: CASSQEVLASGRREQYF
DNA: TGTGCCAGCAGCCAAGAGGTCCTTGCTAGCGGGAGGAGGGAGCAGTACTTC

size: .
V: TRBV19
length: 14
J: TRBJ2-7
D: .
CDR3: CASSIGLQTYEQYF
DNA: TGTGCCAGTAGTATAGGTCTACAGACCTACGAGCAGTACTTC

size: .
V: TRBV10-3
length: 15
J: TRBJ2-7
D: .
CDR3: CAILPGPGQGFPTDF
DNA: TGTGCCATCCTGCCGGGCCCTGGCCAAGGATTCCCTACGGACTTC

size: once
V: TRBV5-1
length: 11
J: TRBJ2-5
D: .
CDR3: CASSLGKTQYF
DNA: TGCGCCAGCAGCTTGGGCAAGACCCAGTACTTC

size: .
V: TRBV7-2
length: 14
J: TRBJ2-7
D: TRBD1
CDR3: CASSPRTGAHEQYF
DNA: TGTGCCAGCAGCCCCAGGACAGGGGCTCACGAGCAGTACTTC